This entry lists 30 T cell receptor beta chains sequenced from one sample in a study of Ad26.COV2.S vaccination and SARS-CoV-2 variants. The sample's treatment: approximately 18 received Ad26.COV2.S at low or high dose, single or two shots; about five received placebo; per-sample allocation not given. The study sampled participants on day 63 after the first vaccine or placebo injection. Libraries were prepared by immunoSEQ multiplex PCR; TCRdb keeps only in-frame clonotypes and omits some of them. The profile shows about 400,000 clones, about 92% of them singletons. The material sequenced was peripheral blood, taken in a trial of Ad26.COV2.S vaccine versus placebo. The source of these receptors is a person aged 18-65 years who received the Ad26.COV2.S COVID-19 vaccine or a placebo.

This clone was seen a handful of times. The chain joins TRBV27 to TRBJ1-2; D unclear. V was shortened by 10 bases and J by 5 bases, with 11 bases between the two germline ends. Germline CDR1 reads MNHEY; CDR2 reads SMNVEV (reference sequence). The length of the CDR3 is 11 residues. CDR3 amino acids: CAILGPYGYTF. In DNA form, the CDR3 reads TGTGCCATCCTTGGGCCTTATGGCTACACCTTC.

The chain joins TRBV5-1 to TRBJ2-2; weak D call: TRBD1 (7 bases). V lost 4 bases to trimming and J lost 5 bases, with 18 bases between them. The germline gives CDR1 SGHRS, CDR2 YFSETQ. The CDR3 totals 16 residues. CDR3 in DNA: TGCGCCAGCAGCCGACTCGGCCAGGGGGGAACCGGGGAGCTGTTTTTT. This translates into CASSRLGQGGTGELFF.

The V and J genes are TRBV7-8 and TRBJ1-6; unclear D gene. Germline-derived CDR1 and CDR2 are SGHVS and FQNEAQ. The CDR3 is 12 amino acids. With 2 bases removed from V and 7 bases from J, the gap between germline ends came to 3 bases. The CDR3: CASSLWNSPLHF. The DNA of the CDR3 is TGTGCCAGCAGCTTATGGAATTCACCCCTCCACTTT.

The CDR3 loop is CASSVEEEYIPYEQYF. In DNA, the CDR3 is TGTGCCAGCAGCGTAGAGGAGGAATATATACCCTACGAGCAGTACTTC. The rearrangement joins TRBV9 to TRBJ2-7, with a possible D match to TRBD2 (5 bases). Trimming took off 0 bases at V and 2 bases at J, with 15 bases between the two ends. CDR3 length: 16 residues. Germline loops: CDR1 SGDLS, CDR2 YYNGEE. Together with reference TRBV9 and TRBJ2-7, the CDR3 gives the full variable domain: DSGVTQTPKHLITATGQRVTLRCSPRSGDLSVYWYQQSLDQGLQFLIQYYNGEERAKGNILERFSAQQFPDLHSELNLSSLELGDSALYFCASSVEEEYIPYEQYFGPGTRLTVT.

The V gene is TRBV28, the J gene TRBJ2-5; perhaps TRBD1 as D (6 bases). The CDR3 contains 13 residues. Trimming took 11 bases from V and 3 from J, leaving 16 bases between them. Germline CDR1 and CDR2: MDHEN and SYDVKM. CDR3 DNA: TGTGCCGCGGGCCAGGGGAGTAAAGAGACCCAGTACTTC. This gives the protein CAAGQGSKETQYF. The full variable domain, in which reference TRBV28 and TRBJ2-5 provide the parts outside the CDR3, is DVKVTQSSRYLVKRTGEKVFLECVQDMDHENMFWYRQDPGLGLRLIYFSYDVKMKEKGDIPEGYSVSREKKERFSLILESASTNQTSMYLCAAGQGSKETQYFGPGTRLLVL.

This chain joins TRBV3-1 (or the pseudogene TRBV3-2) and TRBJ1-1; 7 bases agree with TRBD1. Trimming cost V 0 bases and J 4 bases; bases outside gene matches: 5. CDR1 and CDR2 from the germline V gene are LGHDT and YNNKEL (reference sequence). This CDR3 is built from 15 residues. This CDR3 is CASSQDKGAGTEAFF. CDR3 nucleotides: TGTGCCAGCAGCCAAGATAAGGGGGCAGGCACTGAAGCTTTCTTT.

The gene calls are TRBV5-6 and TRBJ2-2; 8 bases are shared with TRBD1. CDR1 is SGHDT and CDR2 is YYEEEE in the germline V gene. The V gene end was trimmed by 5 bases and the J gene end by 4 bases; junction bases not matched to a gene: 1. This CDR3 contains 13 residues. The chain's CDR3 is CASRQGGTGELFF. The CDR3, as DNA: TGTGCCAGCAGACAGGGGGGCACCGGGGAGCTGTTTTTT.

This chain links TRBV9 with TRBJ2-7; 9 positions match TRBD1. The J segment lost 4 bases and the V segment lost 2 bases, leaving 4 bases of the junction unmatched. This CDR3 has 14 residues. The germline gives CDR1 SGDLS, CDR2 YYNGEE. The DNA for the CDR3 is TGTGCCAGCAGCGTTGGGACAGGGAGGTACGAGCAGTACTTC. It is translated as CASSVGTGRYEQYF.

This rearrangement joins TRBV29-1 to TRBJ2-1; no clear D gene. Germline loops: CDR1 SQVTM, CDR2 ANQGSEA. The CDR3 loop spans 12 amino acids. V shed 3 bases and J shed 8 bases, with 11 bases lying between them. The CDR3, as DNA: TGCAGCGTTGACGACCGTGCGTATGAGCAGTTCTTC. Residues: CSVDDRAYEQFF.

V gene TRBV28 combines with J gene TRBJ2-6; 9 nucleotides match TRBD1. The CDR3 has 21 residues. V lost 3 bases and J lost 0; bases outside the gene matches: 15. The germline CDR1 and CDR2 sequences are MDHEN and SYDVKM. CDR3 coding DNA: TGTGCCAGCAGTTTTCCTATCGCCGGGACAGGGAAACTCTCTGGGGCCAACGTCCTGACTTTC. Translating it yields CASSFPIAGTGKLSGANVLTF.

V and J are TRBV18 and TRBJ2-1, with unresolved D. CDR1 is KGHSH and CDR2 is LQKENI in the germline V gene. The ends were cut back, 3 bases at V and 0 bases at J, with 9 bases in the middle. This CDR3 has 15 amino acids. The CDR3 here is CASSPLVASYNEQFF. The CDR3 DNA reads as TGTGCCAGCTCACCCCTGGTAGCCTCCTACAATGAGCAGTTCTTC.

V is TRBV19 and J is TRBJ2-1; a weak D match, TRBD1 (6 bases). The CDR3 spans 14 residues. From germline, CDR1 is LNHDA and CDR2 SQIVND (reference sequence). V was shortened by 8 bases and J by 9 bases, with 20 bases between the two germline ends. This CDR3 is CASGEPGHTSEQFF. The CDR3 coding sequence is TGTGCCAGTGGGGAACCGGGACATACATCTGAGCAGTTCTTC. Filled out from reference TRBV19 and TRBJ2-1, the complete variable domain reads DGGITQSPKYLFRKEGQNVTLSCEQNLNHDAMYWYRQDPGQGLRLIYYSQIVNDFQKGDIAEGYSVSREKKESFPLTVTSAQKNPTAFYLCASGEPGHTSEQFFGPGTRLTVL.

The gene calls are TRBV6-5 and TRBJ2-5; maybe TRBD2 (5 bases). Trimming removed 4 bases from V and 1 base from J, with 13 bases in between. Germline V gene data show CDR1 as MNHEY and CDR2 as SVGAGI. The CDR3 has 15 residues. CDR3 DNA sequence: TGTGCCAGCAGTTCCCTCGGGGAAGTCCAAGAGACCCAGTACTTC. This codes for CASSSLGEVQETQYF.

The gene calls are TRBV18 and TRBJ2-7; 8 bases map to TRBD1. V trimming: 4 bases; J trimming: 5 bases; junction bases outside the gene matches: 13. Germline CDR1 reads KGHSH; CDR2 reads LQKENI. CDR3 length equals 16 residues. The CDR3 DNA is TGTGCCAGCTCACAAACGACAGGGGCAGTTCGCCACGAGCAGTACTTC. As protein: CASSQTTGAVRHEQYF.

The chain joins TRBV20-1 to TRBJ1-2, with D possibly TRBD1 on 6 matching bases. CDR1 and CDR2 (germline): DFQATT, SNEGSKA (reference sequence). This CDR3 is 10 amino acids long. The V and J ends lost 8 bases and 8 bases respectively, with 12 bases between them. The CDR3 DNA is TGCAGTCCAGGGGCAGGGGGCTACACCTTC. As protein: CSPGAGGYTF.

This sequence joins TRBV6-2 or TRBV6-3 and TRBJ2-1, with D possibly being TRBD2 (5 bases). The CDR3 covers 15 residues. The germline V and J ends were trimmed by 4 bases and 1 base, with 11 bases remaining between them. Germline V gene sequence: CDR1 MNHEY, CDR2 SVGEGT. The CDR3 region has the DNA TGTGCCAGCAGTTCCCCACTAGTTTCCTACAATGAGCAGTTCTTC. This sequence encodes CASSSPLVSYNEQFF.

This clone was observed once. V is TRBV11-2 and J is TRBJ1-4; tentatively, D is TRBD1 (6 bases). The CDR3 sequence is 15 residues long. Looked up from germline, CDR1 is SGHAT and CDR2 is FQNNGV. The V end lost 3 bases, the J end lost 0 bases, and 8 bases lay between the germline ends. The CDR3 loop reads CASSFRTATNEKLFF. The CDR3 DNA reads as TGTGCCAGCAGCTTCCGGACAGCAACTAATGAAAAACTGTTTTTT.

In nucleotides, the CDR3 is TGCGCCAGCAGCCAAGAGTATCGACCTGGAAACACCATATATTTT. This translates into CASSQEYRPGNTIYF. The chain carries TRBV4-1 and TRBJ1-3, with D unclear. Germline V gives CDR1 MGHRA, CDR2 YSYEKL. This CDR3 contains 15 residues. V gave up 0 bases and J gave up 2 bases, with 8 bases separating them.

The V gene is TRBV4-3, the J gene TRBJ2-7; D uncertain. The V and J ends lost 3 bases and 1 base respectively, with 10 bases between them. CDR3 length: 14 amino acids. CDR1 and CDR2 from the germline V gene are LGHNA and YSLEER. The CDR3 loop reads CASSHATDSYEQYF. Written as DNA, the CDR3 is TGCGCCAGCAGCCATGCCACAGATTCCTACGAGCAGTACTTC.

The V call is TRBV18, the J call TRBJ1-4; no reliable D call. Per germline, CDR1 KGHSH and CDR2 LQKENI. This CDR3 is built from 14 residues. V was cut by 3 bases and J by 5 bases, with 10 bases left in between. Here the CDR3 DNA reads TGTGCCAGCTCACCCGGGCCCGAAAATGAAAAACTGTTTTTT. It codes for CASSPGPENEKLFF.

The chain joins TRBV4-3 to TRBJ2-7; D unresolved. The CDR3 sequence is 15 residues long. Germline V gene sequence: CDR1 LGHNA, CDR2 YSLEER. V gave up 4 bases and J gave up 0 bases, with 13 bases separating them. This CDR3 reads CASSPGDESSYEQYF. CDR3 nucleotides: TGCGCCAGCAGCCCCGGAGATGAGAGCTCCTACGAGCAGTACTTC.

CDR3 sequence: CATRPSYTDTQYF. The CDR3 nucleotides are TGTGCCACGCGACCCAGCTACACAGATACGCAGTATTTT. The chain uses TRBV24-1 and TRBJ2-3; D gene uncertain. There are 13 residues in the CDR3. V shed 10 bases and J shed 2 bases, with 12 bases lying between them. The germline gives CDR1 KGHDR, CDR2 SFDVKD.

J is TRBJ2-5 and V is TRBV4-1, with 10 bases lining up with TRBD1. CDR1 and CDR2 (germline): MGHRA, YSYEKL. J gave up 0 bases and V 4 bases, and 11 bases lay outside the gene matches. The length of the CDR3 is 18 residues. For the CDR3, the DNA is TGCGCCAGCAGCCCCCTACAAACCGGGACAGGGGACCAAGAGACCCAGTACTTC. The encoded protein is CASSPLQTGTGDQETQYF.

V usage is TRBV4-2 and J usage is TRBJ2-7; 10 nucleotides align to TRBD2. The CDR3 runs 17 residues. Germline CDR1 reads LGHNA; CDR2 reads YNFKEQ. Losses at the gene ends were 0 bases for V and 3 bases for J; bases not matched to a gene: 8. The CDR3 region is CASSQDSTLAGVYEQYF. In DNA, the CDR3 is TGTGCCAGCAGCCAAGATTCGACGCTAGCGGGGGTCTACGAGCAGTACTTC.

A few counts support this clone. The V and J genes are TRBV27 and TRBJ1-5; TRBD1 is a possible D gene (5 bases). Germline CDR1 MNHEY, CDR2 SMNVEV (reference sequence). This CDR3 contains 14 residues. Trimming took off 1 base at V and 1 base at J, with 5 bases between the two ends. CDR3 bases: TGTGCCAGCAGTTTATGGGGCAGCAATCAGCCCCAGCATTTT. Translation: CASSLWGSNQPQHF.

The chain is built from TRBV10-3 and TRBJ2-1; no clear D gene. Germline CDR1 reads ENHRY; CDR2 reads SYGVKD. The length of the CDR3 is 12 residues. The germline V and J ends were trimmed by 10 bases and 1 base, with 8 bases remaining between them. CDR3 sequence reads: CASSISYNEQFF. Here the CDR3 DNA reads TGTGCCAGTAGCATTTCCTACAATGAGCAGTTCTTC.

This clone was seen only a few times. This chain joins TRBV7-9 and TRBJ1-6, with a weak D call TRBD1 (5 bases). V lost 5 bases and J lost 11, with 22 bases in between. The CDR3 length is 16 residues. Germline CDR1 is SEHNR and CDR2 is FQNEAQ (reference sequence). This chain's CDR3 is CASSPDGTAVGTPLHF. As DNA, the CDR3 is TGTGCCAGCAGCCCCGATGGGACTGCGGTCGGGACACCCCTCCACTTT.

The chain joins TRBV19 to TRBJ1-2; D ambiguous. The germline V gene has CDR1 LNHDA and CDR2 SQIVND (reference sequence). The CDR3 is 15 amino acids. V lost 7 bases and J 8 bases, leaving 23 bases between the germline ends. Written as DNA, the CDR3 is TGTGCCAGTAACCCGGGAGACCCCTATCTCGGGGGCTACACCTTC. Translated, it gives CASNPGDPYLGGYTF.

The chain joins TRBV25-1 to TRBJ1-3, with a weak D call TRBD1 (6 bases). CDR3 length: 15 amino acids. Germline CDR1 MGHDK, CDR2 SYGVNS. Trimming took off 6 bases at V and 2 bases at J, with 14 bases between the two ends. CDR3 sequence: CASSLQGGAGNTIYF. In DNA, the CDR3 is TGTGCCAGCAGCCTACAGGGAGGGGCTGGAAACACCATATATTTT. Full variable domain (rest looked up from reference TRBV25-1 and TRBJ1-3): EADIYQTPRYLVIGTGKKITLECSQTMGHDKMYWYQQDPGMELHLIHYSYGVNSTEKGDLSSESTVSRIRTEHFPLTLESARPSHTSQYLCASSLQGGAGNTIYFGEGSWLTVV.

The CDR3 bases are TGTGCCAGCACCTTAGGGAACCAAGAGACCCAGTACTTC. It yields the protein CASTLGNQETQYF. The chain joins TRBV27 to TRBJ2-5; no clear D gene. Germline CDR1 and CDR2: MNHEY and SMNVEV (reference sequence). V was trimmed by 7 bases and J by 0 bases, leaving 9 bases between them. This CDR3 region has 13 residues.